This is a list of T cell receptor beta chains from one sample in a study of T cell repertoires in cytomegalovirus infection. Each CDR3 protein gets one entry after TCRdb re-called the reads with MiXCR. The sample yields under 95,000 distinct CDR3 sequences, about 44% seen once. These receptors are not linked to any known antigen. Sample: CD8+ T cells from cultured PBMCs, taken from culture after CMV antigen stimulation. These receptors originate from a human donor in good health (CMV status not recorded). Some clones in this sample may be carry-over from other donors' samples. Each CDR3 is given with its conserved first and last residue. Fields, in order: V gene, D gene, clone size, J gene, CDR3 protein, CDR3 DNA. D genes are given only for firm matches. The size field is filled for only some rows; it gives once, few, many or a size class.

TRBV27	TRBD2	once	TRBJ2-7	CASSRGLAGPQYF	TGTGCCAGCAGTAGGGGACTAGCAGGCCCACAGTACTTC
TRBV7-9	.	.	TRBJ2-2	CASSLAPRDEAGELFF	TGTGCCAGCAGCTTAGCTCCCAGGGACGAGGCCGGGGAGCTGTTTTTT
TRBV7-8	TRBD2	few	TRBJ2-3	CASSNRLAGVSSIGDTQYF	TGTGCCAGCAGCAACCGACTAGCGGGAGTCTCCTCGATAGGAGATACGCAGTATTTT
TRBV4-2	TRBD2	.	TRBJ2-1	CASSQFRPGSSRLAGGYEQFF	TGTGCCAGCAGCCAATTTCGGCCCGGGTCTTCTCGACTAGCGGGAGGTTATGAGCAGTTCTTC
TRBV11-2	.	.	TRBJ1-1	CASSPDGQANTEAFF	TGTGCCAGCAGCCCCGATGGGCAGGCGAACACTGAAGCTTTCTTT
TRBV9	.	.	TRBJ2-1	CASSVFGSSYNEQFF	TGTGCCAGCAGCGTCTTCGGGAGCTCCTACAATGAGCAGTTCTTC
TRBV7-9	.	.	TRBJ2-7	CASSGRDPYEQYF	TGTGCCAGCAGCGGCAGGGATCCCTACGAGCAGTACTTC
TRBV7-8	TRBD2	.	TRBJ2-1	CASSRRAGGTYNEQFF	TGTGCCAGCAGCCGACGAGCGGGAGGGACCTACAATGAGCAGTTCTTC
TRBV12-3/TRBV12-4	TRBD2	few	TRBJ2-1	CASSLAPSGRGNEQFF	TGTGCCAGCAGTTTAGCGCCGAGCGGGAGGGGCAATGAGCAGTTCTTC
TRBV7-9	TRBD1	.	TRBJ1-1	CASSLGYRGTEAFF	TGTGCCAGCAGCTTAGGTTACAGGGGCACTGAAGCTTTCTTT
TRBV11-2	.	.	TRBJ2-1	CASSFRGGYYEQFF	TGTGCCAGCAGCTTCCGCGGCGGGTACTATGAGCAGTTCTTC
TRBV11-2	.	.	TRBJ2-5	CASSLERMAAQETQYF	TGTGCCAGCAGCTTAGAACGTATGGCAGCCCAAGAGACCCAGTACTTC
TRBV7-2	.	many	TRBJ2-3	CASSSPPPGLTTDTQYF	TGTGCCAGCAGCTCCCCGCCACCGGGACTCACCACAGATACGCAGTATTTT
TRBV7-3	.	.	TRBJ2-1	CASSLTPMGTTSSYNEQFF	TGTGCCAGCAGCTTAACCCCGATGGGGACAACCTCTTCCTACAATGAGCAGTTCTTC
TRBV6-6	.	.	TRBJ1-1	CASKPPDGLNTEAFF	TGTGCCAGCAAACCTCCGGACGGATTAAACACTGAAGCTTTCTTT
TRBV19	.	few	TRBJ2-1	CASSQVSSYNEQFF	TGTGCCAGTAGTCAGGTGAGCTCCTACAATGAGCAGTTCTTC
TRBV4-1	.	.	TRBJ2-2	CASSQDGSGTGELFF	TGTGCCAGCAGCCAAGATGGGAGCGGCACCGGGGAGCTGTTTTTT
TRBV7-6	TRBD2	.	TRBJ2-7	CASSGPRVAGYEQYF	TGTGCCAGCAGCGGCCCGAGGGTAGCGGGCTACGAGCAGTACTTC
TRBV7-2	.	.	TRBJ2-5	CASSLAGNQETQYF	TGTGCCAGCAGCTTAGCGGGGAACCAAGAGACCCAGTACTTC
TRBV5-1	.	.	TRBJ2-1	CASSPLESEQFF	TGCGCCAGCAGCCCCCTTGAGAGTGAGCAGTTCTTC
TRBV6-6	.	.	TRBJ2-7	CASNKGPRELGKTFFSRYEQYF	TGTGCCAGCAACAAGGGGCCCCGCGAGTTAGGGAAGACCTTTTTTTCACGCTACGAGCAGTACTTC
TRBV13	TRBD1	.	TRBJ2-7	CASDRGPTRGGPYEQYF	TGTGCCAGCGACAGGGGGCCTACTCGAGGTGGACCCTACGAGCAGTACTTC
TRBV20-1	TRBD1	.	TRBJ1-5	CSARAGQPPGSNQPQHF	TGCAGTGCTAGAGCGGGACAGCCGCCGGGTAGCAATCAGCCCCAGCATTTT
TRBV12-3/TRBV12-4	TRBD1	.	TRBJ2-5	CASSFGTAQETQYF	TGTGCCAGCAGTTTTGGGACAGCCCAAGAGACCCAGTACTTC
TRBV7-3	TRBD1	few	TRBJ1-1	CASRRSGGGGNTEAFF	TGTGCCAGCAGGCGGTCAGGGGGCGGCGGGAACACTGAAGCTTTCTTT
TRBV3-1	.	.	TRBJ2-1	CASSQDTAPEDNEQFF	TGTGCCAGCAGCCAAGATACGGCTCCGGAAGACAATGAGCAGTTCTTC
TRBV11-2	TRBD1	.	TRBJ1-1	CASSPATGGVDEAFF	TGTGCCAGCAGCCCAGCGACAGGGGGAGTGGATGAAGCTTTCTTT
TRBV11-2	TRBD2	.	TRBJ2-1	CASSREAYNEQFF	TGTGCCAGCAGCCGGGAGGCCTACAATGAGCAGTTCTTC
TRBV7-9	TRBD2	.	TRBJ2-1	CASSLGTSGGIAEEQFF	TGTGCCAGCAGCTTGGGGACTAGCGGGGGAATTGCGGAAGAGCAGTTCTTC
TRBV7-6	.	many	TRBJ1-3	CASSSLSEPAASGNTIYF	TGTGCCAGCAGCTCCCTGTCGGAGCCCGCCGCCTCTGGAAACACCATATATTTT